This entry lists 27 T cell receptor beta chains sequenced from one sample in a study of shared clonotypes between healthy human individuals. The table came from immunoSEQ multiplex PCR; TCRdb's copy has only in-frame clones and leaves some out. The table has around 2.5 million clones, 80% to 95% seen once. Specimen: naive CD4+ T cells from PBMCs. Subset given: CD45RA+ positively selected. These receptor sequences come from a man in his late teens or twenties in good health. Some clones in this sample may be carry-over from other donors' samples.

This clone has only one observation. Other DNA sequences within the sample encode an identical CDR3. This chain connects TRBV6-5 to TRBJ2-5; D not certain. The CDR3 contains 13 residues. V gave up 2 bases and J gave up 1 base, with 5 bases separating them. Germline CDR1 is MNHEY and CDR2 is SVGAGI. In DNA form, the CDR3 reads TGTGCCAGCAGTTACGGTGGCCAAGAGACCCAGTACTTC. Its translation is CASSYGGQETQYF.

The chain has TRBV5-1 and TRBJ2-1; D call uncertain. V was pared by 3 bases and J by 6 bases, with 16 bases between. Per germline, CDR1 SGHRS and CDR2 YFSETQ. This CDR3 contains 15 residues. CDR3 in DNA: TGCGCCAGCAGCTCCTGGCCTAGTCTCGGCAATGAGCAGTTCTTC. Amino acids: CASSSWPSLGNEQFF.

The chain recombines TRBV19 with TRBJ2-7; D is unresolved. V was pared by 4 bases and J by 3 bases, with 7 bases between. Germline-derived CDR1 and CDR2 are LNHDA and SQIVND (reference sequence). CDR3 length: 12 residues. CDR3 nucleotide sequence: TGTGCCAGTAGTACGGCAGACTACGAGCAGTACTTC. It encodes CASSTADYEQYF. The full variable domain, in which reference TRBV19 and TRBJ2-7 provide the parts outside the CDR3, is DGGITQSPKYLFRKEGQNVTLSCEQNLNHDAMYWYRQDPGQGLRLIYYSQIVNDFQKGDIAEGYSVSREKKESFPLTVTSAQKNPTAFYLCASSTADYEQYFGPGTRLTVT.

The chain recombines TRBV5-1 with TRBJ1-2; 7 positions agree with TRBD1. Trimming at V came to 4 bases and at J to 2 bases, leaving 11 bases not matched to a gene. This CDR3 comprises 16 residues. Germline-derived CDR1 and CDR2 are SGHRS and YFSETQ. The CDR3: CASSNRDRDLNYGYTF. The CDR3 DNA follows: TGCGCCAGCAGCAACCGGGACAGAGACTTAAACTATGGCTACACCTTC.

This sequence joins TRBV2 and TRBJ2-7; TRBD1 aligns across 12 bases. CDR3 length: 14 amino acids. V shed 3 bases, J shed 5 bases, and the junction held 2 bases outside the gene matches. The germline CDR1 and CDR2 sequences are SNHLY and FYNNEI. The CDR3 here is CASSEGTGGNEQYF. DNA for the CDR3: TGTGCCAGCAGTGAGGGGACAGGGGGCAACGAGCAGTACTTC.

A remark on this clone: The sample contains more than one DNA sequence encoding this CDR3. The genes are TRBV12-5 and TRBJ2-3; no clear D. The V end was cut by 4 bases, the J end by 2 bases, with 4 bases between. The CDR3 loop spans 12 amino acids. Germline V gives CDR1 LGHNT, CDR2 FRNRAP. The CDR3 loop reads CASGWTTDTQYF. The CDR3 DNA is TGTGCTAGTGGTTGGACCACAGATACGCAGTATTTT. Together with reference TRBV12-5 and TRBJ2-3, the CDR3 gives the full variable domain: DARVTQTPRHKVTEMGQEVTMRCQPILGHNTVFWYRQTMMQGLELLAYFRNRAPLDDSGMPKDRFSAEMPDATLATLKIQPSEPRDSAVYFCASGWTTDTQYFGPGTRLTVL.

Comments on this clone: The same CDR3 can be traced to other DNA sequences in this sample. V gene TRBV7-2 combines with J gene TRBJ2-3; D remains ambiguous. This CDR3 has 14 amino acids. Germline V lookup: CDR1 SGHTA, CDR2 FQGNSA. The V end lost 3 bases, the J end lost 4 bases, and 11 bases lay between the germline ends. CDR3 sequence (DNA): TGTGCCAGCAGCTTTAGGTCTGGCGCAGATACGCAGTATTTT. Residues: CASSFRSGADTQYF.

V is TRBV7-6 and J is TRBJ1-3, with 7 bases aligning to TRBD1. CDR3 length: 15 residues. J lost 2 bases, V lost 0 bases, and 1 base had no gene match. Germline CDR1 is SGHVS and CDR2 is FNYEAQ. In DNA form, the CDR3 reads TGTGCCAGCAGCTTAGCGACAGGGACTGGAAACACCATATATTTT. Translation: CASSLATGTGNTIYF.

The chain recombines TRBV28 with TRBJ1-5; 7 bases match TRBD1. Germline V gene lookup returns CDR1 MDHEN and CDR2 SYDVKM. This CDR3 is 16 amino acids long. After removal of 7 bases from V and 5 bases from J, the junction contained 14 bases not matched to a gene. CDR3 nucleotide sequence: TGTGCCAGCACAAGCCCCCAAACGACAGGGTATCAGCCCCAGCATTTT. Amino acid sequence: CASTSPQTTGYQPQHF.

Only one count was recorded for this clone. The V call is TRBV27, the J call TRBJ2-7; possible D gene TRBD1, 5 bases. Germline CDR1 reads MNHEY; CDR2 reads SMNVEV (reference sequence). V lost 4 bases and J 3 bases, leaving 19 bases between the germline ends. The CDR3 runs 16 residues. The CDR3 DNA is TGTGCCAGCAGTTGGACACCGACGAGCGTCTTCTACGAGCAGTACTTC. Its translation is CASSWTPTSVFYEQYF.

V usage is TRBV6-5 and J usage is TRBJ2-2; 10 bases are shared with TRBD2. CDR1 is MNHEY and CDR2 is SVGAGI in the germline V gene. V dropped 6 bases and J dropped 5; count of bases not matched to a gene: 3. CDR3 size: 14 residues. The CDR3: CASRGLAFTGELFF. The CDR3 region has the DNA TGTGCCAGCAGGGGACTAGCGTTTACCGGGGAGCTGTTTTTT.

This chain connects TRBV27 to TRBJ2-3, with a weak D call TRBD1 (6 bases). Germline CDR1 is MNHEY and CDR2 is SMNVEV (reference sequence). Trimming took 2 bases from V and 4 from J, leaving 13 bases between them. The CDR3 consists of 15 residues. CDR3 sequence (DNA): TGTGCCAGCAGTTTAAGCCCTGCAGGGGCAGATACGCAGTATTTT. As protein: CASSLSPAGADTQYF.

The CDR3 sequence: CATSRGGGTYLDTEAFF. The CDR3 region has the DNA TGTGCCACCAGCAGAGGCGGGGGGACATATCTCGACACTGAAGCTTTCTTT. The V gene is TRBV15, the J gene TRBJ1-1; TRBD1 might be the D (6 bases). The CDR3 loop spans 17 amino acids. Trimming removed 1 base from V and 3 bases from J, with 18 bases in between. Germline CDR1 and CDR2: LNHNV and YYDKDF (reference sequence).

Concerning this clone: Other DNA sequences in this specimen translate into the identical CDR3. The chain is built from TRBV7-3 and TRBJ2-1, with TRBD1 matching 9 bases. The trim removed 3 bases at V and 4 bases at J, leaving 4 bases unmatched. Germline V gives CDR1 SGHTA, CDR2 FQGTGA. The CDR3 is 15 amino acids. Here the CDR3 DNA reads TGTGCCAGCAGCTTGACCGGGACAGGGTACAATGAGCAGTTCTTC. It encodes CASSLTGTGYNEQFF.

The V call is TRBV30, the J call TRBJ1-6; D not resolved. Per the germline V gene, CDR1 is GTSNPN and CDR2 is SVGIG (reference sequence). V shed 5 bases and J shed 8 bases, with 13 bases lying between them. The CDR3 is made up of 13 amino acids. In DNA, the CDR3 is TGTGCCTGGGCACGGGGTCTGGATTCACCCCTCCACTTT. Encoded protein: CAWARGLDSPLHF. Variable domain in full (rest from reference TRBV30 and TRBJ1-6): SQTIHQWPATLVQPVGSPLSLECTVEGTSNPNLYWYRQAAGRGLQLLFYSVGIGQISSEVPQNLSASRPQDRQFILSSKKLLLSDSGFYLCAWARGLDSPLHFGNGTRLTVT.

The V gene is TRBV6-5, the J gene TRBJ1-5; TRBD1 aligns across 7 bases. With 3 bases clipped from V and 5 bases from J, the junction kept 4 bases outside the gene matches. This CDR3 region has 14 residues. Germline V gives CDR1 MNHEY, CDR2 SVGAGI. DNA for the CDR3: TGTGCCAGCAGTTATGCAGGGGGTTATCAGCCCCAGCATTTT. Translation: CASSYAGGYQPQHF.

The table lists this clone with a count of one. V and J are TRBV28 and TRBJ1-2, with 7 nucleotides matching TRBD1. Germline V gene sequence: CDR1 MDHEN, CDR2 SYDVKM. The CDR3 contains 16 residues. With V trimmed by 6 bases and J by 5 bases, 15 bases remained unmatched. The CDR3 sequence: CASSGTPGTDSYGYTF. The CDR3 nucleotides are TGTGCCAGCAGCGGTACCCCCGGGACAGATTCTTATGGCTACACCTTC.

The chain employs TRBV2 and TRBJ1-1, with D perhaps TRBD1 (5 bases). The germline V and J ends were trimmed by 4 bases and 7 bases, with 13 bases remaining between them. The CDR3 contains 13 residues. The germline CDR1 and CDR2 sequences are SNHLY and FYNNEI. The CDR3 DNA is TGTGCCAGCAGTGTTTTCGGGGGGTATGAAGCTTTCTTT. It is translated as CASSVFGGYEAFF.

This clone appeared once. The gene calls are TRBV10-3 and TRBJ1-5; D gene unclear. The CDR3 is 16 amino acids. The germline V gene encodes CDR1 ENHRY and CDR2 SYGVKD. V dropped 3 bases and J dropped 2 bases, with 14 bases sitting between them. This chain's CDR3 is CAISDPHGRGNQPQHF. The CDR3, as DNA: TGTGCCATCAGTGACCCGCACGGAAGGGGCAATCAGCCCCAGCATTTT.

The chain employs TRBV25-1 and TRBJ2-7, with a tentative D call TRBD2 (6 bases). In germline, CDR1 is MGHDK, CDR2 SYGVNS. The CDR3 runs 14 residues. V gave up 3 bases and J gave up 0 bases, with 9 bases separating them. The CDR3 sequence is CASSDAGSSYEQYF. In nucleotides, the CDR3 is TGTGCCAGCAGTGATGCGGGGAGCTCCTACGAGCAGTACTTC.

The genes are TRBV5-8 and TRBJ2-3; TRBD1 matches at 9 bases. V was pared by 2 bases and J by 8 bases, with 12 bases of the junction left unmatched. The CDR3 has 16 residues. Per the germline V gene, CDR1 is SGHTS and CDR2 is YDEGEE. CDR3 sequence (DNA): TGTGCCAGCAGCTTATTTTCGGACAGGGGTATTTCTACGCAGTATTTT. Amino acid sequence: CASSLFSDRGISTQYF.

The chain couples TRBV5-4 to TRBJ2-5, with 14 bases fitting TRBD2. The CDR3 is made up of 17 amino acids. The V and J ends lost 4 bases and 5 bases, in that order; junction bases with no gene match: 10. Looked up from germline, CDR1 is SGHNT and CDR2 is YYREEE (reference sequence). In nucleotides, the CDR3 is TGTGCCAGCAGCCCGCCGACTAGCGGGAGGGCGGGGGAGACCCAGTACTTC. Protein sequence: CASSPPTSGRAGETQYF.

This sequence joins TRBV5-1 and TRBJ2-5; no reliable D call. CDR1 is SGHRS and CDR2 is YFSETQ in the germline V gene. This CDR3 is 16 amino acids long. Trimming cost V 0 bases and J 3 bases, with 15 bases left between them. DNA for the CDR3: TGCGCCAGCAGCTTGGGGCTCATGGACGGAGAAGAGACCCAGTACTTC. Translating it yields CASSLGLMDGEETQYF.

V is TRBV4-3 and J is TRBJ2-7; TRBD1 matches 9 bases. CDR1 LGHNA and CDR2 YSLEER come from the germline V gene. This CDR3 is built from 16 residues. Trimming cost V 0 bases and J 5 bases; bases outside gene matches: 8. CDR3 in DNA: TGCGCCAGCAGCCAAGATACGGGACAGGGTTACCACGAGCAGTACTTC. Amino acids: CASSQDTGQGYHEQYF.

This sequence joins TRBV28 and TRBJ2-7; D perhaps matches TRBD2 (6 bases). Between the trimmed V and J ends, which lost 7 bases and 4 bases, there was a span of 20 bases. This CDR3 spans 15 amino acids. Germline values: CDR1 MDHEN, CDR2 SYDVKM. The CDR3 DNA is TGTGCCAGCACTCGCGCCGGGGGAGATGGGTACGAGCAGTACTTC. Translated, it gives CASTRAGGDGYEQYF.

The gene calls are TRBV7-9 and TRBJ2-5; no definite D call. The tail of the sequence fits TRBJ2-7 better, so the J call may be wrong. The germline CDR1 and CDR2 sequences are SEHNR and FQNEAQ (reference sequence). CDR3 size: 11 residues. The CDR3 reads CASSRLYEQYF. Here the CDR3 DNA reads TGTGCCAGCAGCCGCCTCTACGAGCAGTACTTC.

Concerning this clone: The same CDR3 can be traced to other DNA sequences in this sample. CDR3 region: CASSLGRAYEQYF. The CDR3 DNA reads as TGTGCCAGCAGCCTCGGGAGAGCCTACGAGCAGTACTTC. J is TRBJ2-7 and V is TRBV7-8, with a weak D call TRBD2 (6 bases). The germline gives CDR1 SGHVS, CDR2 FQNEAQ. Trimming took 5 bases from V and 2 from J, leaving 10 bases between them. The CDR3 totals 13 residues.